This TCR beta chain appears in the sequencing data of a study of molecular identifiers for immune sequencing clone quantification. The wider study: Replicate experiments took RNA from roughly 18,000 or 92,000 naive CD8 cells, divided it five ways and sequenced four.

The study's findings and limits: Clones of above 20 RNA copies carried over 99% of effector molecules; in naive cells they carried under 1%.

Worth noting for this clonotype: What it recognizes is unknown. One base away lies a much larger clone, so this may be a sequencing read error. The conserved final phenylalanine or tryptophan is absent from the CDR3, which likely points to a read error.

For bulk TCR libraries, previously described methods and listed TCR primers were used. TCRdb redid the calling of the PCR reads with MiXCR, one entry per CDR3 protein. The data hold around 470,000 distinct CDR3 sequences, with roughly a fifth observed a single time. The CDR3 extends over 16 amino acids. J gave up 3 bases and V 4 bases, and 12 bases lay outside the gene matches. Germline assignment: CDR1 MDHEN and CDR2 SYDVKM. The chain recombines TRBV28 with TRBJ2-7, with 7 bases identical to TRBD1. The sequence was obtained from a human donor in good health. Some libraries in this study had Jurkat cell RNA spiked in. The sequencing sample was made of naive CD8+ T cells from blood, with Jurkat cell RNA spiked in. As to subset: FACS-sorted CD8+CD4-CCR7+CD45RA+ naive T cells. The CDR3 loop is CASSSLKTGVNYEQYY. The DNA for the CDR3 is TGTGCCAGCAGTTCACTCAAAACAGGGGTGAACTACGAGCAGTACTAC.